The 27 T cell receptor beta chains listed next were all sequenced from one sample in a study of blood T cell repertoires in COVID-19. Profiled with immunoSEQ multiplex PCR; TCRdb holds only in-frame clones, not every one. The sample lists around 290,000 clones, more than 80% occurring once. The source material was PBMCs or T cells enriched from blood (not recorded which). These receptors were collected from a woman aged 25 to 39 who had recovered from COVID-19.

The rearrangement uses TRBV27 and TRBJ2-1, with 7 bases identical to TRBD2. CDR3 length: 15 residues. Germline-derived CDR1 and CDR2 are MNHEY and SMNVEV (reference sequence). V dropped 3 bases and J dropped 7; count of bases not matched to a gene: 9. The DNA for the CDR3 is TGTGCCAGCAGTTTCTTTCCCGGGACTACTAATGAGCAGTTCTTC. It translates to CASSFFPGTTNEQFF.

This chain links TRBV2 with TRBJ2-3; the D gene is possibly TRBD2 (5 bases). Germline V CDR1 and CDR2: SNHLY, FYNNEI. Between the trimmed V and J ends, which lost 8 bases and 4 bases, there was a span of 28 bases. There are 18 residues in the CDR3. The CDR3, as DNA: TGTGCCAGCGGCTACAGTACCCTGTGGCAGGTCGGGGCAGATACGCAGTATTTT. It specifies CASGYSTLWQVGADTQYF.

The chain carries TRBV4-2 and TRBJ2-3, with a possible D match to TRBD2 (6 bases). This CDR3 comprises 16 residues. With 0 bases removed from V and 0 bases from J, the gap between germline ends came to 10 bases. Germline V gives CDR1 LGHNA, CDR2 YNFKEQ. The chain's CDR3 is CASSQERDPSTDTQYF. For the CDR3, the DNA is TGTGCCAGCAGCCAAGAGCGGGACCCTAGCACAGATACGCAGTATTTT.

The chain is built from TRBV19 and TRBJ1-5; TRBD1 matches at 7 bases. Germline lookup yields CDR1 LNHDA and CDR2 SQIVND (reference sequence). The CDR3 spans 13 residues. V lost 5 bases to trimming and J lost 4 bases; unmatched junction nucleotides: 2. CDR3 nucleotides: TGTGCCAGTAGTGGGACAGTGAATCAGCCCCAGCATTTT. Translated, it gives CASSGTVNQPQHF.

The chain uses TRBV6-5 and TRBJ2-1, with TRBD1 matching over 8 bases. Germline V lookup: CDR1 MNHEY, CDR2 SVGAGI. V lost 8 bases, J lost 2 bases, and 8 bases stayed unmatched. The CDR3 sequence is 15 residues long. DNA of the CDR3: TGTGCCAGCTACCCACGGGACAGGACCTACAATGAGCAGTTCTTC. It yields the protein CASYPRDRTYNEQFF.

This chain uses TRBV5-8 with TRBJ2-7; D is perhaps TRBD2 (5 bases). Trimming left V 0 bases short and J 0 bases short, with 10 bases between. Per germline, CDR1 SGHTS and CDR2 YDEGEE. The CDR3 covers 15 residues. The DNA of the CDR3 is TGTGCCAGCAGCTTGGGAGGGCCCTCCTCCTACGAGCAGTACTTC. Translation: CASSLGGPSSYEQYF. Full variable domain (missing parts from reference TRBV5-8 and TRBJ2-7): EAGVTQSPTHLIKTRGQQATLRCSPISGHTSVYWYQQALGLGLQFLLWYDEGEERNRGNFPPRFSGRQFPNYSSELNVNALELEDSALYLCASSLGGPSSYEQYFGPGTRLTVT.

This sequence joins TRBV4-3 and TRBJ2-7; 10 nucleotides align to TRBD2. V lost 0 bases, J lost 6 bases, and 2 bases stayed unmatched. The germline V gene encodes CDR1 LGHNA and CDR2 YSLEER. The CDR3 length is 14 residues. For the CDR3, the DNA is TGCGCCAGCAGCCAAGAAGGACTAGCGGTCGAGCAGTACTTC. Its protein is CASSQEGLAVEQYF.

The count of this clone is one. The chain joins TRBV19 to TRBJ1-6; a possible D gene is TRBD1 (6 bases). The germline V gene encodes CDR1 LNHDA and CDR2 SQIVND (reference sequence). The CDR3 is 16 amino acids. The V gene lost 4 bases and the J gene lost 7 bases, with 17 bases spanning the gap. The CDR3 here is CASSTTGTHLNSPLHF. The CDR3 DNA sequence: TGTGCCAGTAGTACAACCGGGACACACCTAAATTCACCCCTCCACTTT.

This sequence joins TRBV7-9 and TRBJ2-7, with TRBD1 matching over 9 bases. J gave up 3 bases and V 4 bases, and 4 bases lay outside the gene matches. CDR3 length: 14 amino acids. The germline gives CDR1 SEHNR, CDR2 FQNEAQ (reference sequence). The CDR3: CASSSETGGYEQYF. Written as DNA, the CDR3 is TGTGCCAGCAGCTCCGAGACAGGGGGCTACGAGCAGTACTTC.

The chain employs TRBV28 and TRBJ2-7; 8 positions agree with TRBD2. Germline CDR1 and CDR2: MDHEN and SYDVKM. J was trimmed by 3 bases and V by 3 bases; bases with no gene match: 13. There are 17 residues in the CDR3. The CDR3 coding sequence is TGTGCCAGCAGTTTCAAGTTAGCGGGGCCTATAGTCTACGAGCAGTACTTC. Translated: CASSFKLAGPIVYEQYF.

V and J are TRBV7-6 and TRBJ2-1; TRBD2 matches 8 bases. Germline trimming cut 1 base from V and 7 bases from J; bases unmatched to any gene: 12. The germline V gene has CDR1 SGHVS and CDR2 FNYEAQ. The CDR3 loop spans 17 amino acids. The CDR3 reads CASSLVKAGGLNNEQFF. The DNA of the CDR3 is TGTGCCAGCAGCTTAGTAAAGGCGGGAGGCCTTAATAATGAGCAGTTCTTC. Using reference TRBV7-6 and TRBJ2-1 for the parts outside the CDR3, the full variable domain is GAGVSQSPRYKVTKRGQDVALRCDPISGHVSLYWYRQALGQGPEFLTYFNYEAQQDKSGLPNDRFSAERPEGSISTLTIQRTEQRDSAMYRCASSLVKAGGLNNEQFFGPGTRLTVL.

This clone was seen just once. V usage is TRBV24-1 and J usage is TRBJ2-1, with 7 bases matching TRBD2. This CDR3 has 12 amino acids. J gave up 10 bases and V 1 base, and 0 bases lay outside the gene matches. In germline, CDR1 is KGHDR, CDR2 SFDVKD. CDR3 protein: CATSDFSGEQFF. The CDR3 DNA is TGTGCCACCAGTGATTTTAGCGGGGAGCAGTTCTTC.

The V gene is TRBV5-6, the J gene TRBJ2-1; the match to TRBD2 covers 9 bases. Germline CDR1 and CDR2: SGHDT and YYEEEE. The CDR3 is 16 amino acids. The V segment lost 0 bases and the J segment 7 bases; nucleotides outside the gene matches: 8. CDR3 in amino acids: CASSLVRLAGPNEQFF. The CDR3 nucleotides are TGTGCCAGCAGCTTGGTAAGGCTAGCGGGACCAAATGAGCAGTTCTTC.

V gene TRBV5-4 combines with J gene TRBJ2-7, with D perhaps TRBD2 (5 bases). Trimming shortened V by 2 bases and J by 3 bases, and 9 bases separated the two germline ends. The CDR3 is 13 amino acids. CDR1 and CDR2 from the germline V gene are SGHNT and YYREEE (reference sequence). CDR3 sequence: CASSFRGIYEQYF. CDR3 sequence (DNA): TGTGCCAGCAGCTTCCGAGGGATCTACGAGCAGTACTTC.

The chain is built from TRBV24-1 and TRBJ2-2, with 7 bases matching TRBD1. The CDR3 loop spans 13 amino acids. V was clipped by 9 bases and J by 5 bases; unmatched bases: 5. The V gene's germline CDR1 is KGHDR and CDR2 SFDVKD. The CDR3 nucleotides read TGTGCCACCTTGAGCAGGGGGACCGGGGAGCTGTTTTTT. It encodes CATLSRGTGELFF.

The V and J genes are TRBV30 and TRBJ1-1; D call uncertain. Germline CDR1 and CDR2: GTSNPN and SVGIG (reference sequence). The CDR3 consists of 12 residues. CDR3 residues: CALSRPVPEAFF. The CDR3 DNA sequence: TGTGCTTTGTCACGCCCGGTACCTGAAGCTTTCTTT.

Concerning this clone: At one end, the junction sequence differs from germline, possibly due to a read error. The chain recombines TRBV27 with TRBJ2-4; the D is unclear. This CDR3 contains 15 residues. Germline V gene sequence: CDR1 MNHEY, CDR2 SMNVEV (reference sequence). The DNA for the CDR3 is TGTGCCAGCAGTTTAGGAGCGACCGGGTCAAACATTCAGTATTTC. Encoded protein: CASSLGATGSNIQYF.

The chain links TRBV29-1 to TRBJ2-7, with TRBD1 matching over 9 bases. The CDR3 runs to 16 residues. The V and J ends lost 0 bases and 5 bases, in that order; junction bases with no gene match: 11. Germline-derived CDR1 and CDR2 are SQVTM and ANQGSEA. CDR3 amino acids: CSVEDGGRTGAHEQYF. CDR3 DNA sequence: TGCAGCGTTGAAGATGGGGGGAGGACAGGGGCGCACGAGCAGTACTTC.

This clone was detected only once. The chain carries TRBV30 and TRBJ1-2; no firm D call. V lost 0 bases, J lost 8 bases, and 10 bases lay in between. CDR3 length equals 12 residues. Per the germline V gene, CDR1 is GTSNPN and CDR2 is SVGIG (reference sequence). The CDR3 DNA sequence: TGTGCCTGGAGTGTGGTGTCACTCGGCTACACCTTC. Its translation is CAWSVVSLGYTF.

V is TRBV27 and J is TRBJ2-7; 11 bases map to TRBD2. The V segment lost 6 bases and the J segment 3 bases; nucleotides outside the gene matches: 4. Germline CDR1 is MNHEY and CDR2 is SMNVEV (reference sequence). The CDR3 length is 14 residues. The CDR3 sequence is CASSPGTSGYEQYF. CDR3 DNA sequence: TGTGCCAGCAGCCCCGGGACTAGCGGCTACGAGCAGTACTTC.

This rearrangement joins TRBV5-1 to TRBJ2-5; D is perhaps TRBD2 (5 bases). CDR3 length: 14 residues. Trimming pared 0 bases from V and 5 bases from J, leaving 11 bases between. Germline loops: CDR1 SGHRS, CDR2 YFSETQ. Here the CDR3 reads CASSLEGDRETQYF. In DNA form, the CDR3 reads TGCGCCAGCAGCTTGGAGGGAGATCGGGAGACCCAGTACTTC.

The chain links TRBV29-1 to TRBJ1-2, with TRBD1 as a possible D gene (5 bases). The CDR3 totals 11 residues. Germline loops: CDR1 SQVTM, CDR2 ANQGSEA. In nucleotides, the CDR3 is TGCACCGCCCAAGGGGCTAATGGCTACACCTTC. Its translation is CTAQGANGYTF. Together with reference TRBV29-1 and TRBJ1-2, the CDR3 gives the full variable domain: SAVISQKPSRDICQRGTSLTIQCQVDSQVTMMFWYRQQPGQSLTLIATANQGSEATYESGFVIDKFPISRPNLTFSTLTVSNMSPEDSSIYLCTAQGANGYTFGSGTRLTVV.

The CDR3 coding sequence is TGTGCCAGCAGCCAAGACCAGGACTACAATGAGCAGTTCTTC. It codes for CASSQDQDYNEQFF. The chain combines TRBV11-3 with TRBJ2-1; D not resolved. Germline assignment: CDR1 SGHNT and CDR2 YENEEA. The CDR3 is 14 residues long. V lost 5 bases and J lost 3, with 11 bases in between.

The rearrangement joins TRBV5-6 to TRBJ1-2, with 8 bases fitting TRBD1. V lost 0 bases and J lost 0; bases outside the gene matches: 1. The CDR3 covers 15 residues. Per germline, CDR1 SGHDT and CDR2 YYEEEE. The DNA for the CDR3 is TGTGCCAGCAGCTTGGAGGGACAGGCTAACTATGGCTACACCTTC. This encodes CASSLEGQANYGYTF.

This clone was counted once. V and J are TRBV7-2 and TRBJ1-3; TRBD1 is a possible D gene (5 bases). CDR1 and CDR2 from the germline V gene are SGHTA and FQGNSA. V gave up 5 bases and J gave up 0 bases, with 11 bases separating them. The CDR3 is made up of 15 amino acids. The CDR3: CASSQGVGSGNTIYF. DNA of the CDR3: TGTGCCAGCAGCCAGGGCGTCGGCTCTGGAAACACCATATATTTT.

The chain couples TRBV3-1 (or the pseudogene TRBV3-2) to TRBJ1-2; 8 bases line up with TRBD1. Trimming removed 4 bases from V and 8 bases from J; junction bases left unmatched: 12. This CDR3 has 15 amino acids. Germline CDR1 is LGHDT and CDR2 is YNNKEL (reference sequence). The CDR3 loop is CASSRPPTGEGGYTF. In nucleotides, the CDR3 is TGTGCCAGCAGCCGGCCCCCGACAGGGGAAGGAGGCTACACCTTC.

The rearrangement links TRBV6-5 to TRBJ1-1, with D possibly being TRBD1 (6 bases). Looked up from germline, CDR1 is MNHEY and CDR2 is SVGAGI. This CDR3 is built from 16 residues. The V gene lost 2 bases and the J gene lost 1 base, with 14 bases spanning the gap. The CDR3 protein is CASSYIGQWTNTEAFF. As DNA, the CDR3 is TGTGCCAGCAGTTACATAGGACAGTGGACGAACACTGAAGCTTTCTTT.